Presented here are 14 T cell receptor beta chains from one specimen sequenced in a study of cytomegalovirus exposure and HLA in healthy donors. The PCR contained 60 Vbeta and 13 Jbeta primers. Sequencing used immunoSEQ multiplex PCR; TCRdb keeps in-frame clones, though not all of them. The specimen's table records fewer than 100,000 clones. Material: PBMCs. Source of these receptors: a woman aged 55-70 years in good health and CMV-seronegative.

The chain is built from TRBV5-5 and TRBJ1-3, with 7 bases fitting TRBD1. Trimming removed 5 bases from V and 3 bases from J; junction bases left unmatched: 5. This CDR3 is built from 14 residues. Germline lookup yields CDR1 SGHKS and CDR2 YYEKEE (reference sequence). The CDR3 protein is CASSQTGFGNTIYF. The CDR3 nucleotides are TGTGCCAGCAGTCAGACAGGGTTTGGAAACACCATATATTTT.

V and J are TRBV27 and TRBJ2-1; tentatively, D is TRBD2 (6 bases). CDR3 length equals 12 residues. Germline V lookup: CDR1 MNHEY, CDR2 SMNVEV (reference sequence). V shed 6 bases and J shed 11 bases, with 14 bases lying between them. CDR3 loop: CASRLLRTKQFF. The DNA for the CDR3 is TGTGCCAGCAGATTGCTTCGGACTAAGCAGTTCTTC.

V is TRBV6-1 and J is TRBJ1-3; the D is unclear. Germline CDR1 and CDR2: MNHNS and SASEGT. V was cut by 10 bases and J by 0 bases, with 7 bases left in between. The CDR3 is 12 residues long. The CDR3 DNA reads as TGTGCCACCCGTAGCTCTGGAAACACCATATATTTT. This encodes CATRSSGNTIYF.

The chain recombines TRBV29-1 with TRBJ2-7, with a possible D match to TRBD1 (5 bases). The V and J ends lost 5 bases and 2 bases respectively, with 10 bases between them. Per the germline V gene, CDR1 is SQVTM and CDR2 is ANQGSEA. This CDR3 spans 12 amino acids. The chain's CDR3 is CSVSQGPYEQYF. The CDR3 DNA follows: TGCAGCGTTTCGCAGGGCCCCTACGAGCAGTACTTC.

The chain is built from TRBV9 and TRBJ2-7, with TRBD2 identical over 10 bases. The CDR3 is made up of 15 amino acids. Germline trimming cut 0 bases from V and 4 bases from J; bases unmatched to any gene: 4. The germline gives CDR1 SGDLS, CDR2 YYNGEE. The CDR3 protein is CASSVESSGRYEQYF. In DNA, the CDR3 is TGTGCCAGCAGCGTAGAGTCTAGCGGGAGATACGAGCAGTACTTC.

V gene TRBV11-2 combines with J gene TRBJ2-4; the D gene is possibly TRBD2 (6 bases). Germline values: CDR1 SGHAT, CDR2 FQNNGV. The V gene lost 2 bases and the J gene lost 8 bases, with 19 bases spanning the gap. CDR3 length: 16 residues. CDR3 in amino acids: CASSLSGAGRGDIQYF. CDR3 in DNA: TGTGCCAGCAGCTTAAGCGGCGCGGGGAGAGGGGACATTCAGTACTTC.

The chain couples TRBV6-6 to TRBJ1-2; no clear D gene. Germline lookup yields CDR1 MNHNY and CDR2 SVGAGI (reference sequence). The V end lost 2 bases, the J end lost 0 bases, and 10 bases lay between the germline ends. CDR3 length: 15 residues. In DNA form, the CDR3 reads TGTGCCAGCAGTTACGATGGCGGGGCTAACTATGGCTACACCTTC. Translation: CASSYDGGANYGYTF.

This chain connects TRBV11-2 to TRBJ2-3; no firm D call. From germline, CDR1 is SGHAT and CDR2 FQNNGV. This CDR3 region has 16 residues. Trimming took off 2 bases at V and 4 bases at J, with 16 bases between the two ends. CDR3 amino acids: CASSLNGPRKSDTQYF. The CDR3 coding sequence is TGTGCCAGCAGCTTAAATGGCCCGCGGAAGTCAGATACGCAGTATTTT.

The chain couples TRBV14 to TRBJ2-5; tentatively, D is TRBD1 (6 bases). The end of the DNA is better explained by TRBJ2-7, so the J call may be wrong. Per germline, CDR1 SGHDN and CDR2 FVKESK. The CDR3 contains 14 residues. The chain's CDR3 is CASSPQLGAHEQYF. CDR3 nucleotides: TGTGCCAGCAGCCCCCAGTTGGGGGCACACGAGCAGTACTTC.

This sequence joins TRBV5-8 and TRBJ2-7; D may be TRBD2 (6 bases). This CDR3 comprises 15 residues. Germline V gene sequence: CDR1 SGHTS, CDR2 YDEGEE. V shed 0 bases and J shed 3 bases, with 13 bases lying between them. Written as DNA, the CDR3 is TGTGCCAGCAGCTTGGCCGGGGGTTATCTCTACGAGCAGTACTTC. Protein product: CASSLAGGYLYEQYF.

The genes are TRBV6-1 and TRBJ2-7, with 7 bases matching TRBD1. V dropped 2 bases and J dropped 2; count of bases not matched to a gene: 9. There are 16 residues in the CDR3. CDR1 and CDR2 (germline): MNHNS, SASEGT. The DNA of the CDR3 is TGTGCCAGCAGTGAACAAGGGGGCAAAAACCCCTACGAGCAGTACTTC. It specifies CASSEQGGKNPYEQYF.

The chain has TRBV19 and TRBJ2-1, with 9 positions matching TRBD1. CDR1 LNHDA and CDR2 SQIVND come from the germline V gene (reference sequence). Unmatched junction bases numbered 8, after V lost 6 bases and J lost 8 bases. The CDR3 totals 14 residues. The CDR3 reads CASRPGQGNDEQFF. For the CDR3, the DNA is TGTGCCAGTAGGCCGGGACAGGGTAATGATGAGCAGTTCTTC. The full variable domain, rest sourced from reference TRBV19 and TRBJ2-1, is DGGITQSPKYLFRKEGQNVTLSCEQNLNHDAMYWYRQDPGQGLRLIYYSQIVNDFQKGDIAEGYSVSREKKESFPLTVTSAQKNPTAFYLCASRPGQGNDEQFFGPGTRLTVL.

The chain employs TRBV19 and TRBJ2-3; possibly TRBD2 for D (5 bases). V was shortened by 10 bases and J by 0 bases, with 14 bases between the two germline ends. The V gene's germline CDR1 is LNHDA and CDR2 SQIVND (reference sequence). CDR3 size: 14 residues. The CDR3 spells CATLGGSSTDTQYF. CDR3 nucleotide sequence: TGTGCCACACTCGGCGGGTCTAGCACAGATACGCAGTATTTT.

J is TRBJ2-5 and V is TRBV4-3; perhaps TRBD2 as D (6 bases). Trimming stripped 4 bases from V and 2 bases from J, with 17 bases between. The V gene's germline CDR1 is LGHNA and CDR2 YSLEER. The CDR3 covers 16 residues. This chain's CDR3 is CASSLDLSRGQETQYF. The CDR3 nucleotides read TGCGCCAGCAGCCTCGATTTGTCCCGGGGGCAAGAGACCCAGTACTTC.